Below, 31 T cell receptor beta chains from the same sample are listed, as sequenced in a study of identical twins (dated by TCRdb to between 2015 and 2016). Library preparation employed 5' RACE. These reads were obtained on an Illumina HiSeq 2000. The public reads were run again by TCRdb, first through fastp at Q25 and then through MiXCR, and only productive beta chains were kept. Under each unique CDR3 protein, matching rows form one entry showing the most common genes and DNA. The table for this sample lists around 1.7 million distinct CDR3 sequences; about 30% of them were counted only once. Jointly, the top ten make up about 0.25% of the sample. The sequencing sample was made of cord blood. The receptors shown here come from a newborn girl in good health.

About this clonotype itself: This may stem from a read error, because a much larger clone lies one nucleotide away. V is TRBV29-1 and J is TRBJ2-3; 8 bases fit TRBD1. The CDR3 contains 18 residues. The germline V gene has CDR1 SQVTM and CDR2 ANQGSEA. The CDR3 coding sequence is TGCAGCGTTCTCGCTCCGGGACAGGATCCCAGACCCCCAGATATGCAGTATTTT. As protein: CSVLAPGQDPRPPDMQYF.

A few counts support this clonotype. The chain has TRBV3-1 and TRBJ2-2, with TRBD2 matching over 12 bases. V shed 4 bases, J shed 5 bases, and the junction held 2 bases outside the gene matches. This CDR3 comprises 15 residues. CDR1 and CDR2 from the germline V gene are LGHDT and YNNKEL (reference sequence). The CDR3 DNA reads TGTGCCAGCAGCCGCGGACTAGCGGGGACCGGGGAGCTGTTTTTT. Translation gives CASSRGLAGTGELFF.

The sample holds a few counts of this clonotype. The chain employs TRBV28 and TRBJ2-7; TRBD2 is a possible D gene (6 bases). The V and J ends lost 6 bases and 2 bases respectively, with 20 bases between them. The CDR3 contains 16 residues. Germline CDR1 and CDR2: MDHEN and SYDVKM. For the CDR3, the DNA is TGTGCCAGCAGCTATTTACGGTGGGGGGTGACCTACGAGCAGTACTTC. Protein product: CASSYLRWGVTYEQYF.

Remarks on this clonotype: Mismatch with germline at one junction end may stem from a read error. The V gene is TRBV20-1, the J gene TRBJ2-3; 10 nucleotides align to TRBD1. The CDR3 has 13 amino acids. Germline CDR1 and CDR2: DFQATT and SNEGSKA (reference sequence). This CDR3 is CSARDRGTDTRYF. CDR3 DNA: TGCAGTGCTAGGGACAGGGGGACAGATACGCGGTATTTT.

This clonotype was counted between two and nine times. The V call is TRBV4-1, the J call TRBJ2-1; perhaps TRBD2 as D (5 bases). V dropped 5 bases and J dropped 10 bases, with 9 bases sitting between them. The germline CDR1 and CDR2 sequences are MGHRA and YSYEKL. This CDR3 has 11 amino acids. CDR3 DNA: TGCGCCAGCAGCTATGAGCGGGAGCAGTTCTTC. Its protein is CASSYEREQFF.

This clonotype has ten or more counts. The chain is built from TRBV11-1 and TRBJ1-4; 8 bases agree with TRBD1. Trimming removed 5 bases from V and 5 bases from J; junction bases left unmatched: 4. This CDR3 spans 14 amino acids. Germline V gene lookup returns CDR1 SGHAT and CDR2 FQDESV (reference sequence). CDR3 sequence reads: CASSLRQGNEKLFF. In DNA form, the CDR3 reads TGTGCCAGCAGCCTCCGACAGGGGAATGAAAAACTGTTTTTT. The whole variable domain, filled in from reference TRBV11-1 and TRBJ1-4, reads EAEVAQSPRYKITEKSQAVAFWCDPISGHATLYWYRQILGQGPELLVQFQDESVVDDSQLPKDRFSAERLKGVDSTLKIQPAELGDSAMYLCASSLRQGNEKLFFGSGTQLSVL.

This chain's CDR3 is CSADRAGLGYNEQFF. The CDR3 region has the DNA TGCAGTGCCGATCGGGCGGGACTAGGGTACAATGAGCAGTTCTTC. This rearrangement joins TRBV20-1 to TRBJ2-1; 8 nucleotides line up with TRBD2. The junction had 11 bases not matched to a gene; V was cut back by 6 bases and J by 4 bases. This CDR3 has 15 residues. CDR1 is DFQATT, CDR2 SNEGSKA, per germline (reference sequence).

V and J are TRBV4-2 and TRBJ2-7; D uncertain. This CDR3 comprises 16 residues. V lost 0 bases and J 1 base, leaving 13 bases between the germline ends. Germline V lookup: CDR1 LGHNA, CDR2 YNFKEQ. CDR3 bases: TGTGCCAGCAGCCAAGAATCACGGAAGCCTTCCTACGAGCAGTACTTC. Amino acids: CASSQESRKPSYEQYF.

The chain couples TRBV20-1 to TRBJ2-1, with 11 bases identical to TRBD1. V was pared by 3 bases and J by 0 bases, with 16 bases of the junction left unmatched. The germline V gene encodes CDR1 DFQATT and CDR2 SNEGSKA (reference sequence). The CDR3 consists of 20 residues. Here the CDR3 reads CSASGTGGKESKGSYNEQFF. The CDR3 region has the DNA TGCAGTGCTAGCGGGACAGGGGGAAAAGAGAGTAAAGGCTCCTACAATGAGCAGTTCTTC.

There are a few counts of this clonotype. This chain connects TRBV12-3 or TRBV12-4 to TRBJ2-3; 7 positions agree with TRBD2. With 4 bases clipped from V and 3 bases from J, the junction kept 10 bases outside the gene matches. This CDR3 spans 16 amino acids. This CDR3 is CASSSPRREGTDTQYF. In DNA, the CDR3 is TGTGCCAGCAGTTCCCCGAGGAGGGAGGGGACAGATACGCAGTATTTT.

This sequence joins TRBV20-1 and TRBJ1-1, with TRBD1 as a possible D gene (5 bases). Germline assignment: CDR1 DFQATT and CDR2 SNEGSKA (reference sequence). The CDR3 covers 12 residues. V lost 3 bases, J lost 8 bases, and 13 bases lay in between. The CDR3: CSARGGPGEAFF. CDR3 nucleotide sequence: TGCAGTGCTAGGGGGGGTCCAGGAGAAGCTTTCTTT.

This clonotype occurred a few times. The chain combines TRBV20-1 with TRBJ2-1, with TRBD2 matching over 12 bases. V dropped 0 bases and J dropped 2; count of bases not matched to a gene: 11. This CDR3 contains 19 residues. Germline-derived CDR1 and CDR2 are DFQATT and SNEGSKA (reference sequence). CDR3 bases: TGCAGTGCTAGAGATGGGGAACTAGCGGGGGGTTACGCCTACAATGAGCAGTTCTTC. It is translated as CSARDGELAGGYAYNEQFF.

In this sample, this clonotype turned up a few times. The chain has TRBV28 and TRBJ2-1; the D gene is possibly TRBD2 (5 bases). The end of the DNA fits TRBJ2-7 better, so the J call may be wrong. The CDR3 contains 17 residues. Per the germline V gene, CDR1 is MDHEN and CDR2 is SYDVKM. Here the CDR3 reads CASSYGLRAIPYNEQYF. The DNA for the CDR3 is TGTGCCAGCAGTTATGGGTTGAGGGCCATACCCTACAATGAGCAGTACTTC.

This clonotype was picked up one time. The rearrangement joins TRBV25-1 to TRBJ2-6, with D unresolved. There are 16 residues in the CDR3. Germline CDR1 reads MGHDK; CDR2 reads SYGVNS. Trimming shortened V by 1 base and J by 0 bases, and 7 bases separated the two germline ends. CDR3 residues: CASSELGNSGANVLTF. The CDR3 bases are TGTGCCAGCAGTGAATTAGGCAACTCTGGGGCCAACGTCCTGACTTTC.

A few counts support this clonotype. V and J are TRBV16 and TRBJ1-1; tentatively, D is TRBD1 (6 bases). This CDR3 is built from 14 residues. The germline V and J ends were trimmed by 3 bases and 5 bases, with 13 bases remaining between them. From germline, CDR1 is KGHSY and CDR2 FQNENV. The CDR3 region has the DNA TGTGCCAGCAGCCAGCGGAGGGGGGGTACTGAAGCTTTCTTT. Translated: CASSQRRGGTEAFF.

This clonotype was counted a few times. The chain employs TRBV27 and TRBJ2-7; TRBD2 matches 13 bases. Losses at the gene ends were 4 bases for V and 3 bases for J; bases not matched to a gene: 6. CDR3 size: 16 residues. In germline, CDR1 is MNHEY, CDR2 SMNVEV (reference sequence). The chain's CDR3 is CASSYRTSGSNYEQYF. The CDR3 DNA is TGTGCCAGCAGTTACCGGACTAGCGGGAGTAACTACGAGCAGTACTTC.

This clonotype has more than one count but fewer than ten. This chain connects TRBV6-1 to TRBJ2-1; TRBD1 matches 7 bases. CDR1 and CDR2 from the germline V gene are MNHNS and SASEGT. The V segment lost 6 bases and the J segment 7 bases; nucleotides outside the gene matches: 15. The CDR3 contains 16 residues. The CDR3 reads CASSETGTTSGNEQFF. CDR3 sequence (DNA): TGTGCCAGCAGCGAGACAGGGACGACGTCTGGGAATGAGCAGTTCTTC.

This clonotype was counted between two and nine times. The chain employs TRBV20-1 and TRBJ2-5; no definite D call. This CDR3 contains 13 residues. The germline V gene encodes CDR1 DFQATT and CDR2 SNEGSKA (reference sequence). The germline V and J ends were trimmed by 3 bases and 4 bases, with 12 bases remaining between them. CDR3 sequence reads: CSARAEALETQYF. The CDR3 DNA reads TGCAGTGCTAGGGCCGAAGCTTTAGAGACCCAGTACTTC.

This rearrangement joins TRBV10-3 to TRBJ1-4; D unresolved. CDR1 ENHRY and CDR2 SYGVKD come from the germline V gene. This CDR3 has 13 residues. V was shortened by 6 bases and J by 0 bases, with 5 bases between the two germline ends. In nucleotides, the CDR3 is TGTGCCATCAGGGAACCAACTAATGAAAAACTGTTTTTT. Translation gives CAIREPTNEKLFF.

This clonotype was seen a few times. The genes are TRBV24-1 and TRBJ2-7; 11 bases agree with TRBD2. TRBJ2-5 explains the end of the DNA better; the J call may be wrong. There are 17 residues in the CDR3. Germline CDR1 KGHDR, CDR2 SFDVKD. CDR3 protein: CATSDDLLAGGPGTQYF. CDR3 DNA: TGTGCCACCAGTGACGATCTCCTAGCGGGAGGACCGGGGACCCAGTACTTC.

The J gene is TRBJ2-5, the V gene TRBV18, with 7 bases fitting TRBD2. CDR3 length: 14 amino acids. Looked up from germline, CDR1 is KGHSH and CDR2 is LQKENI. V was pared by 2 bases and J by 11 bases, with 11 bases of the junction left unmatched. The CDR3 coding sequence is TGTGCCAGCTCACCAGCCACCATCGCGGGGGAGCAGTACTTC. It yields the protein CASSPATIAGEQYF.

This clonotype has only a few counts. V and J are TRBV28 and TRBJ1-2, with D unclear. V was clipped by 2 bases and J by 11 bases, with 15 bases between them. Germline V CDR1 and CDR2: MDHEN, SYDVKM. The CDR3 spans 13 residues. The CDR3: CASSLVLGEVYTF. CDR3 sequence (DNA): TGTGCCAGCAGTTTAGTGCTCGGGGAAGTTTACACCTTC.

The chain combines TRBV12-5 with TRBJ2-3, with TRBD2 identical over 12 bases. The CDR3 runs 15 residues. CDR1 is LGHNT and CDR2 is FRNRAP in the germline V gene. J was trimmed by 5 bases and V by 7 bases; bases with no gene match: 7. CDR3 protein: CASAHGLAGKDTQYF. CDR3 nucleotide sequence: TGTGCTAGTGCCCACGGACTAGCGGGAAAAGATACGCAGTATTTT.

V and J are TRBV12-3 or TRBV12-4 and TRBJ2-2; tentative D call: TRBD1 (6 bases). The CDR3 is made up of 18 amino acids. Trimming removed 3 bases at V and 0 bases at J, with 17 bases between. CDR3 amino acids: CASSFPSSGTSNTGELFF. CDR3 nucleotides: TGTGCCAGCAGTTTCCCTTCCTCCGGGACATCGAACACCGGGGAGCTGTTTTTT.

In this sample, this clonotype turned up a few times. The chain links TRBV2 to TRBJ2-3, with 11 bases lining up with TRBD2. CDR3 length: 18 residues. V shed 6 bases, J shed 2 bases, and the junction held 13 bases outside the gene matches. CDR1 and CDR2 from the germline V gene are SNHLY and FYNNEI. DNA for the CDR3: TGTGCCAGCAGGGATAGAACTAGCGGGGGCCCTATCACAGATACGCAGTATTTT. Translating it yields CASRDRTSGGPITDTQYF.

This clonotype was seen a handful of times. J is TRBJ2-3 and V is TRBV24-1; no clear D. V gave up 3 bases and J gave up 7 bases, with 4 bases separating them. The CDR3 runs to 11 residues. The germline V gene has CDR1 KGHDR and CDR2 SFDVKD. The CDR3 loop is CATSDDNTQYF. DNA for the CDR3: TGTGCCACCAGTGATGACAATACGCAGTATTTT.

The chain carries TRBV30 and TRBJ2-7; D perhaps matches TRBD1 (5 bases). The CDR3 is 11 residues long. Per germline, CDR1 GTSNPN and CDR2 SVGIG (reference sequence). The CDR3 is CGSGREGEQYF. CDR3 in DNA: TGTGGTTCTGGCAGGGAAGGCGAGCAGTACTTC.

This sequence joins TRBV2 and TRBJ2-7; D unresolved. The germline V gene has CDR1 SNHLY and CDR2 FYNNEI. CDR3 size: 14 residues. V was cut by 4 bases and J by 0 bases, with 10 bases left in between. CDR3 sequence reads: CASSVRDNSYEQYF. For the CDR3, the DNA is TGTGCCAGCAGTGTTCGTGACAACTCCTACGAGCAGTACTTC. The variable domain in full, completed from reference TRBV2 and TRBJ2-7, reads EPEVTQTPSHQVTQMGQEVILRCVPISNHLYFYWYRQILGQKVEFLVSFYNNEISEKSEIFDDQFSVERPDGSNFTLKIRSTKLEDSAMYFCASSVRDNSYEQYFGPGTRLTVT.

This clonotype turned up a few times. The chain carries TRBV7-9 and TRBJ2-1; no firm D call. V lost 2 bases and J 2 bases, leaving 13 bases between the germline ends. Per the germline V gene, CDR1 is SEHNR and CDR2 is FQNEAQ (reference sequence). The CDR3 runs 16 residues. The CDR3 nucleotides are TGTGCCAGCAGCTTAAGGCAGTACCAAACCTACAATGAGCAGTTCTTC. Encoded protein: CASSLRQYQTYNEQFF.

CDR3 in amino acids: CASSPYGRWGKETQYF. In nucleotides, the CDR3 is TGTGCCAGCAGCCCTTACGGGCGGTGGGGCAAAGAGACCCAGTACTTC. The chain is built from TRBV7-2 and TRBJ2-5, with D possibly TRBD1 on 5 matching bases. The V end was cut by 5 bases, the J end by 3 bases, with 19 bases between. This CDR3 is built from 16 residues. Germline CDR1 reads SGHTA; CDR2 reads FQGNSA.

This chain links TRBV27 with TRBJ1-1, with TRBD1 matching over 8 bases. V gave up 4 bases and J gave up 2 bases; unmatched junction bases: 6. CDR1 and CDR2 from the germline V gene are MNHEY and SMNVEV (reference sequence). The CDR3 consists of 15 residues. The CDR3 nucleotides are TGTGCCAGCAGTTCCTCCAGGGGGCGAAACACTGAAGCTTTCTTT. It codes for CASSSSRGRNTEAFF.